Below are 25 T cell receptor beta chains sequenced from a single sample in a study of T cells expressing NK-cell markers. TCRdb re-called the 5' RACE reads, yielding one record per CDR3 amino acid sequence without DNA. The sample has fewer than 550,000 distinct CDR3 sequences. Source material: blood T cells: a sorted CD56 or NKG2C T cell subset, CD4+ or CD8+ T cells, or bulk PBMC T cells (not recorded which). The receptors stem from a woman aged 50 to 65 in good health.

The chain couples TRBV29-1 to TRBJ2-1; TCRdb gives TRBD2 as the D gene, but with no DNA this cannot be confirmed. CDR3 length equals 14 residues. Looked up from germline, CDR1 is SQVTM and CDR2 is ANQGSEA. The CDR3 spells CSVSGTSGKGEQFF.

V and J are TRBV7-8 and TRBJ2-3; TCRdb lists TRBD1, though no DNA is available to test this call. This CDR3 is built from 16 residues. Germline V gene data show CDR1 as SGHVS and CDR2 as FQNEAQ. The CDR3 here is CASSTGQGGVTDTQYF.

V gene TRBV20-1 combines with J gene TRBJ2-5; absent DNA, TCRdb's TRBD1 call cannot be checked. CDR3 size: 15 residues. Germline lookup yields CDR1 DFQATT and CDR2 SNEGSKA (reference sequence). The CDR3 sequence: CSSSILQGSKETQYF.

The gene calls are TRBV29-1 and TRBJ2-3. The CDR3 is made up of 12 amino acids. Germline-derived CDR1 and CDR2 are SQVTM and ANQGSEA. The CDR3 here is CSVVPAGDTQYF.

The chain carries TRBV6-5 and TRBJ2-5; TCRdb gives TRBD1 as the D gene, but with no DNA this cannot be confirmed. Per the germline V gene, CDR1 is MNHEY and CDR2 is SVGAGI. CDR3 length equals 15 residues. This CDR3 reads CASSRRGDRGETQYF.

V gene TRBV7-9 combines with J gene TRBJ1-2; the TCRdb D gene call, TRBD1, has no DNA to confirm it. The CDR3 is made up of 13 amino acids. Germline CDR1 is SEHNR and CDR2 is FQNEAQ (reference sequence). CDR3 residues: CATVVPGAHGYTF. Full variable domain (outside the CDR3, taken from reference TRBV7-9 and TRBJ1-2): DTGVSQNPRHKITKRGQNVTFRCDPISEHNRLYWYRQTLGQGPEFLTYFQNEAQLEKSRLLSDRFSAERPKGSFSTLEIQRTEQGDSAMYLCATVVPGAHGYTFGSGTRLTVV.

The J gene is TRBJ1-6, the V gene TRBV20-1; absent DNA, TCRdb's TRBD1 call cannot be checked. The CDR3 runs to 14 residues. Germline lookup yields CDR1 DFQATT and CDR2 SNEGSKA (reference sequence). CDR3 sequence: CSAPPRGLNSPLHF.

The chain's CDR3 is CASSEEILNQPQHF. The chain employs TRBV6-1 and TRBJ1-5. The CDR3 is made up of 14 amino acids. Germline V gene sequence: CDR1 MNHNS, CDR2 SASEGT.

V is TRBV12-5 and J is TRBJ1-5; the D gene TCRdb calls, TRBD1, cannot be checked with no DNA. Looked up from germline, CDR1 is LGHNT and CDR2 is FRNRAP. The CDR3 is 16 amino acids. The CDR3 protein is CASGFTGVQRGQPQHF.

The chain joins TRBV6-5 to TRBJ2-1; TCRdb's D call, TRBD2, is unchecked because there is no DNA. This CDR3 region has 15 residues. Germline-derived CDR1 and CDR2 are MNHEY and SVGAGI. CDR3 region: CASSYGAGPTMKQFF.

This chain joins TRBV3-1 and TRBJ2-1; TCRdb's D gene call, TRBD2, goes unchecked for lack of DNA. The CDR3 runs 15 residues. Germline loops: CDR1 LGHDT, CDR2 YNNKEL (reference sequence). CDR3 region: CASSQERVGLNEQFF.

This chain joins TRBV11-2 and TRBJ2-1; TCRdb selects TRBD1, and the lack of DNA leaves this call unchecked. The CDR3 extends over 13 amino acids. The V gene's germline CDR1 is SGHAT and CDR2 FQNNGV. The chain's CDR3 is CASSLGFRDRQFF.

The chain has TRBV12-3 or TRBV12-4 and TRBJ2-1; TCRdb's D call of TRBD1 is untestable without DNA. The CDR3 extends over 17 amino acids. The CDR3 is CASSSGQGFSSYNEQFF.

V and J are TRBV2 and TRBJ2-1; the D call from TCRdb, TRBD2, cannot be confirmed without DNA. The CDR3 spans 15 residues. The V gene's germline CDR1 is SNHLY and CDR2 FYNNEI. CDR3 amino acids: CASSEYAGSYNEQFF.

The chain couples TRBV30 to TRBJ2-3; the D gene TCRdb calls, TRBD1, cannot be checked with no DNA. Germline values: CDR1 GTSNPN, CDR2 SVGIG (reference sequence). The CDR3 is made up of 14 amino acids. CDR3: CAWSGGISSGTQYF.

The gene calls are TRBV20-1 and TRBJ2-2. The CDR3 consists of 13 residues. Germline V gives CDR1 DFQATT, CDR2 SNEGSKA (reference sequence). CDR3 in amino acids: CSARGAGSGELFF.

The V call is TRBV10-2, the J call TRBJ2-3. Germline lookup yields CDR1 WSHSY and CDR2 SAAADI. This CDR3 contains 14 residues. The CDR3: CASSDWESTDTQYF.

The chain couples TRBV2 to TRBJ2-1; TCRdb picks TRBD2, but there is no DNA to check that call. CDR1 is SNHLY and CDR2 is FYNNEI in the germline V gene. CDR3 length: 15 amino acids. CDR3 sequence: CASSVGLAGGGEQFF.

The chain employs TRBV18 and TRBJ2-7; TCRdb returns TRBD1, unconfirmable since there is no DNA. The germline CDR1 and CDR2 sequences are KGHSH and LQKENI. The CDR3 sequence is 15 residues long. The chain's CDR3 is CASSPQGQFSYEQYF. Variable domain in full (rest from reference TRBV18 and TRBJ2-7): NAGVMQNPRHLVRRRGQEARLRCSPMKGHSHVYWYRQLPEEGLKFMVYLQKENIIDESGMPKERFSAEFPKEGPSILRIQQVVRGDSAAYFCASSPQGQFSYEQYFGPGTRLTVT.

The rearrangement joins TRBV12-3 or TRBV12-4 to TRBJ2-1; with no DNA, the TCRdb D assignment of TRBD2 cannot be verified. The CDR3 sequence is 14 residues long. The CDR3 is CASSSAGAGVEQFF.

The chain couples TRBV7-2 to TRBJ2-2; the TCRdb D gene call, TRBD2, has no DNA to confirm it. CDR3 size: 15 residues. Germline V gives CDR1 SGHTA, CDR2 FQGNSA. CDR3 sequence reads: CASSIEGGYTGELFF.

This chain uses TRBV4-1 with TRBJ1-2; TCRdb's D call of TRBD1 is untestable without DNA. The CDR3 contains 15 residues. In germline, CDR1 is MGHRA, CDR2 YSYEKL. The CDR3 is CASSQVRTVDYGYTF.

The V call is TRBV19, the J call TRBJ1-4. The CDR3 runs 15 residues. Germline V CDR1 and CDR2: LNHDA, SQIVND (reference sequence). This CDR3 is CASSPLGGGNEKLFF. Variable domain in full (rest from reference TRBV19 and TRBJ1-4): DGGITQSPKYLFRKEGQNVTLSCEQNLNHDAMYWYRQDPGQGLRLIYYSQIVNDFQKGDIAEGYSVSREKKESFPLTVTSAQKNPTAFYLCASSPLGGGNEKLFFGSGTQLSVL.

The CDR3 sequence: CASSLRRTAEAGNTIYF. The V and J genes are TRBV7-8 and TRBJ1-3. Germline loops: CDR1 SGHVS, CDR2 FQNEAQ. CDR3 size: 17 residues.

This chain joins TRBV5-1 and TRBJ2-7; no DNA is available, so the TRBD2 call from TCRdb remains unchecked. Per the germline V gene, CDR1 is SGHRS and CDR2 is YFSETQ. CDR3 length equals 20 residues. The chain's CDR3 is CASSLATATASGSGYYEQYF.